This TCR beta chain is from a study of regulatory T cells in long-lasting Graves disease. Overall study results and limits: The study found persistent patients shared more public clonotypes (over 2,500) than new patients (966).

Arm-PCR with iRepertoire HTBI primers amplified the CDR3 regions for these TCR beta libraries. A single record per CDR3 protein comes from TCRdb applying MiXCR to the multiplex PCR reads. There are approximately 400,000 distinct CDR3 sequences in the sample; about 11% occur only once, and under 20% lies in the top ten. This clonotype was recorded at least ten times. The antigen is unknown. Time point here: newly diagnosed GD, antithyroid drugs for less than 3 months. RNA extracted from PBMCs served as the sequencing template. V lost 5 bases and J 4 bases, leaving 14 bases between the germline ends. This CDR3 is built from 15 residues. Germline CDR1 is SEHNR and CDR2 is FQNEAQ (reference sequence). A further study also used this sample, focusing on T cells in Graves' hyperthyroidism and ophthalmopathy. That source reports: Stable hyperthyroidism was told apart from ophthalmopathy by a model built on 13 V-J features.

The chain links TRBV7-9 to TRBJ2-2; possible D gene TRBD2, 5 bases. The sample here was peripheral blood mononuclear cells (PBMCs), taken at new diagnosis, from a patient treated with antithyroid drugs. The receptor's source is a woman in her late teens or twenties with Graves disease. The CDR3 DNA is TGTGCCAGCAGCCCCGAAGCGGAGCTCACCGGGGAGCTGTTTTTT. Encoded protein: CASSPEAELTGELFF. Supplemented by reference TRBV7-9 and TRBJ2-2, the full variable domain reads DTGVSQNPRHKITKRGQNVTFRCDPISEHNRLYWYRQTLGQGPEFLTYFQNEAQLEKSRLLSDRFSAERPKGSFSTLEIQRTEQGDSAMYLCASSPEAELTGELFFGEGSRLTVL.